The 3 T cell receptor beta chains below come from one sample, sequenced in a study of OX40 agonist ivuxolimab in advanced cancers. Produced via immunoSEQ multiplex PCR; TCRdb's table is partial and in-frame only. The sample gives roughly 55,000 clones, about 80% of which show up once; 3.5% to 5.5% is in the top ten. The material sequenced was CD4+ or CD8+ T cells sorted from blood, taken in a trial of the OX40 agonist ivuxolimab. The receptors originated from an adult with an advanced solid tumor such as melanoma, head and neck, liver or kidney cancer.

CDR3 residues: CASSDGASGITGELFF. CDR3 in DNA: TGTGCCAGCAGTGACGGGGCTAGCGGGATCACCGGGGAGCTGTTTTTT. This chain links TRBV6-4 with TRBJ2-2, with 9 bases identical to TRBD2. CDR1 and CDR2 (germline): MRHNA, SNTAGT. V lost 2 bases to trimming and J lost 4 bases; unmatched junction nucleotides: 5. This CDR3 spans 16 amino acids.

The CDR3 is CASSYSDREEYF. The CDR3 DNA is TGTGCCAGCAGTTACTCTGACAGGGAAGAGTACTTC. V usage is TRBV6-6 and J usage is TRBJ2-7; 7 nucleotides line up with TRBD1. The CDR3 contains 12 residues. From germline, CDR1 is MNHNY and CDR2 SVGAGI (reference sequence). Unmatched junction bases numbered 4, after V lost 0 bases and J lost 11 bases.

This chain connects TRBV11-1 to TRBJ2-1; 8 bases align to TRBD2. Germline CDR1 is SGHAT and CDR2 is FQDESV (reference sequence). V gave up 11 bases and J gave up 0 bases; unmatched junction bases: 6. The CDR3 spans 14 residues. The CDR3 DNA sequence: TGTGCCTCGGCGGGGGGAGGCTCCTACAATGAGCAGTTCTTC. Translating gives CASAGGGSYNEQFF.